This entry features one T cell receptor (beta chain) sequence. The antigen is unknown. These data come from a study of T-cell reconstitution after alpha-beta-depleted transplantation in children. Study findings and constraints: Day-60 TCRbeta diversity that was high in some patients was derived from surviving recipient T cells and thymic progenitors. One year after transplant, T-cell counts and diversity came mostly from newly produced T cells. Several hundred rapidly expanded clones from non-depleted graft cells reportedly supplied alpha-beta T cells about two months post-transplant.

A library of TCRbeta sequences, prepared with unique molecular identifiers, was generated. Each CDR3 protein gets one entry after TCRdb re-called the PCR reads with MiXCR. This table holds about 120,000 distinct CDR3 sequences, roughly 23% found once. Trimming removed 7 bases at V and 7 bases at J, with 13 bases between. CDR3 length equals 13 residues. Specimen: PBMCs, mostly from graft donor cells, collected 180 days after TCRalphabeta/CD19-depleted stem cell transplant. The origin of this receptor is a male patient aged 2-10 years who had a stem cell transplant for chronic granulomatous disease, so the T cells may come from the graft donor. The chain uses TRBV12-3 or TRBV12-4 and TRBJ2-2; no clear D gene. CDR3 DNA sequence: TGTGCCAGCACCCCGGACCGCAACGGGGAGCTGTTTTTT. Its translation is CASTPDRNGELFF.